A single sample gave rise to the 3 T cell receptor beta chains below, sequenced in a study of shared clonotypes between healthy human individuals. Here immunoSEQ multiplex PCR was the method, and the copy in TCRdb shows in-frame clones only, minus some. The profile shows roughly 1,100,000 clones, roughly 70% of them singletons. Source material: memory CD4+ T cells sorted from blood. Subset noted: CD45RA-negative fraction. The receptors originated from a man between 18 and 29 years old in good health.

Turning to this clone: Being one base from a much bigger clone, this may be a read error. The V and J genes are TRBV5-1 and TRBJ1-1; D is undetermined. The CDR3 spans 13 residues. V was trimmed by 2 bases and J by 3 bases, leaving 8 bases between them. The germline V gene encodes CDR1 SGHRS and CDR2 YFSETQ. The CDR3 nucleotides are TGCGCCAGCAGCTTAACAAGGGACACTGAAGCTTTCTTT. Translation: CASSLTRDTEAFF. Filled out from reference TRBV5-1 and TRBJ1-1, the complete variable domain reads KAGVTQTPRYLIKTRGQQVTLSCSPISGHRSVSWYQQTPGQGLQFLFEYFSETQRNKGNFPGRFSGRQFSNSRSEMNVSTLELGDSALYLCASSLTRDTEAFFGQGTRLTVV.

This chain joins TRBV10-3 and TRBJ2-7, with 7 bases fitting TRBD1. With V trimmed by 10 bases and J by 6 bases, 6 bases remained unmatched. Looked up from germline, CDR1 is ENHRY and CDR2 is SYGVKD. The CDR3 loop spans 11 amino acids. DNA of the CDR3: TGTGCCAGTTCGACAGGGCCCGAGCAGTACTTC. It specifies CASSTGPEQYF.

The V and J genes are TRBV29-1 and TRBJ2-7; 9 bases map to TRBD1. The V gene's germline CDR1 is SQVTM and CDR2 ANQGSEA. The CDR3 length is 17 residues. With 6 bases clipped from V and 7 bases from J, the junction kept 22 bases outside the gene matches. CDR3 nucleotide sequence: TGCAGCGTCGCCACAGGGGGCGCGCGACTATTAGGGGGTGAGCAGTACTTC. It is translated as CSVATGGARLLGGEQYF.